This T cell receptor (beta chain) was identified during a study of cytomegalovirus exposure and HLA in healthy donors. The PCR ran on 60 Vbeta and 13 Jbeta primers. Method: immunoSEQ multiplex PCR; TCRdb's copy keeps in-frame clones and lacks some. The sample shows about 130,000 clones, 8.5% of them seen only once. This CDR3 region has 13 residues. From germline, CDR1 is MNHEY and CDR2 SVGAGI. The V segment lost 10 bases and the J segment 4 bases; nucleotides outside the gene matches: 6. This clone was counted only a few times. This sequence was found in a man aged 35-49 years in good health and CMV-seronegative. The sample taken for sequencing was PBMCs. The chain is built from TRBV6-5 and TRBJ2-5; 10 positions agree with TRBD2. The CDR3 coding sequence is TGTGCCACCTTAGCGGGGGGCGCAGAGACCCAGTACTTC. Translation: CATLAGGAETQYF.